This record looks at one T cell receptor beta chain sequence and its context. This entry is derived from a study of blood T cell repertoires in COVID-19. Whole-study context: Material from acute and convalescent COVID-19 was sourced from the United States, Italy and Spain.

The trim removed 1 base at V and 0 bases at J, leaving 2 bases unmatched. The CDR3 has 15 residues. In germline, CDR1 is LNHDA, CDR2 SQIVND (reference sequence). Recruits, aged roughly 18 to 100 years, lived in about two dozen US areas. Cohort assignment relied on participant-reported clinical history. Original analysis: Cell counts per sample came from amplifying reference gene primers. Generated by immunoSEQ multiplex PCR, the TCRdb table keeps only in-frame clones and is missing some. V, J and clone size were drawn from that table, and D and trimming were deduced from the DNA. The table shows 250,000 or so clones, with 91% occurring only once.

The sequence came from a man in his forties who had been exposed to COVID-19. This chain uses TRBV19 with TRBJ2-7; 8 nucleotides align to TRBD2. The material sequenced was PBMCs or T cells enriched from blood (not recorded which). CDR3 nucleotides: TGTGCCAGTAGTATAGGAGCGGGAGCCTCCTACGAGCAGTACTTC. It encodes CASSIGAGASYEQYF.